These 17 T cell receptor beta chains were sequenced from one sample in a study of blood T cell repertoires in COVID-19. Clones were read by immunoSEQ multiplex PCR, and TCRdb kept only the in-frame ones, dropping some. The profile shows 27,000 or so clones, roughly 91% of them singletons. Sequencing was carried out using peripheral blood. Every receptor here comes from a man in his sixties or seventies with active COVID-19.

The chain employs TRBV5-1 and TRBJ2-2, with a possible D match to TRBD2 (7 bases). Trimming removed 1 base from V and 5 bases from J, with 12 bases in between. The CDR3 loop spans 15 amino acids. Germline V gene lookup returns CDR1 SGHRS and CDR2 YFSETQ. The DNA for the CDR3 is TGCGCCAGCAGCTTGCGGGGGGCTCGAACCGGGGAGCTGTTTTTT. This sequence encodes CASSLRGARTGELFF.

V gene TRBV4-3 combines with J gene TRBJ1-2, with D uncertain. Trimming pared 4 bases from V and 8 bases from J, leaving 23 bases between. Germline-derived CDR1 and CDR2 are LGHNA and YSLEER. This CDR3 has 16 residues. The CDR3 DNA is TGCGCCAGCAGCCCCGGGTCCTCTCCGAAGGCCTACGGCTACACCTTC. Its protein product is CASSPGSSPKAYGYTF.

V gene TRBV27 combines with J gene TRBJ2-1; D might be TRBD1 (6 bases). This CDR3 has 17 amino acids. Germline loops: CDR1 MNHEY, CDR2 SMNVEV (reference sequence). V lost 1 base and J 5 bases, leaving 18 bases between the germline ends. The CDR3 DNA is TGTGCCAGCAGTTTATACCACAGACAGGACACCCACAATGAGCAGTTCTTC. Amino acid sequence: CASSLYHRQDTHNEQFF.

The V and J genes are TRBV2 and TRBJ2-3, with TRBD2 matching 8 bases. Unmatched junction bases numbered 0, after V lost 3 bases and J lost 1 base. CDR1 and CDR2 from the germline V gene are SNHLY and FYNNEI. The CDR3 is made up of 14 amino acids. In nucleotides, the CDR3 is TGTGCCAGCAGTGACGGGGGGGGCACAGATACGCAGTATTTT. Translating it yields CASSDGGGTDTQYF.

The chain is built from TRBV24-1 and TRBJ2-7; 8 bases are a match to TRBD1. The CDR3 runs 17 residues. J was trimmed by 0 bases and V by 4 bases; bases with no gene match: 10. Germline assignment: CDR1 KGHDR and CDR2 SFDVKD. The chain's CDR3 is CATSEGQGSQSSYEQYF. CDR3 nucleotides: TGTGCCACCAGTGAAGGACAGGGCAGTCAAAGCTCCTACGAGCAGTACTTC.

The rearrangement joins TRBV5-6 to TRBJ1-2; TRBD1 is a possible D gene (5 bases). The CDR3 is made up of 13 amino acids. Germline V CDR1 and CDR2: SGHDT, YYEEEE. V lost 7 bases and J 6 bases, leaving 16 bases between the germline ends. The CDR3 loop is CASARQGGDGYTF. The CDR3, as DNA: TGTGCCAGCGCGAGGCAGGGAGGAGATGGCTACACCTTC.

This chain joins TRBV15 and TRBJ2-1; D is unclear. This CDR3 has 14 residues. CDR1 is LNHNV, CDR2 YYDKDF, per germline (reference sequence). Trimming left V 0 bases short and J 3 bases short, with 6 bases between. CDR3 region: CATSRDPVYNEQFF. Here the CDR3 DNA reads TGTGCCACCAGCAGAGATCCAGTCTACAATGAGCAGTTCTTC.

The chain recombines TRBV5-4 with TRBJ2-5, with D possibly TRBD1 on 7 matching bases. Germline V gene data show CDR1 as SGHNT and CDR2 as YYREEE (reference sequence). Trimming took 4 bases from V and 4 from J, leaving 14 bases between them. The CDR3 sequence is 14 residues long. CDR3 DNA: TGTGCCAGCAGCACCAGACAGGGAGGAGAGACCCAGTACTTC. Its protein product is CASSTRQGGETQYF. Combining the CDR3 with reference TRBV5-4 and TRBJ2-5 gives the whole variable domain ETGVTQSPTHLIKTRGQQVTLRCSSQSGHNTVSWYQQALGQGPQFIFQYYREEENGRGNFPPRFSGLQFPNYSSELNVNALELDDSALYLCASSTRQGGETQYFGPGTRLLVL.

A few counts support this clone. The chain links TRBV7-9 to TRBJ1-3; D remains unclear. The ends were cut back, 3 bases at V and 0 bases at J, with 9 bases in the middle. This CDR3 has 15 amino acids. Looked up from germline, CDR1 is SEHNR and CDR2 is FQNEAQ (reference sequence). This CDR3 reads CASSLIVSSGNTIYF. CDR3 DNA sequence: TGTGCCAGCAGCTTGATTGTGAGCTCTGGAAACACCATATATTTT.

This sequence joins TRBV19 and TRBJ2-5, with D possibly matching TRBD2 (6 bases). This CDR3 is built from 16 residues. Trimming took off 1 base at V and 1 base at J, with 13 bases between the two ends. The germline V gene encodes CDR1 LNHDA and CDR2 SQIVND (reference sequence). The CDR3 region has the DNA TGTGCCAGTAGTATAGGGGACCTGGGGGGCCAAGAGACCCAGTACTTC. It yields the protein CASSIGDLGGQETQYF. Combining the CDR3 with reference TRBV19 and TRBJ2-5 gives the whole variable domain DGGITQSPKYLFRKEGQNVTLSCEQNLNHDAMYWYRQDPGQGLRLIYYSQIVNDFQKGDIAEGYSVSREKKESFPLTVTSAQKNPTAFYLCASSIGDLGGQETQYFGPGTRLLVL.

This chain links TRBV9 with TRBJ1-3; 8 nucleotides agree with TRBD1. CDR3 size: 17 residues. The V segment lost 3 bases and the J segment 0 bases; nucleotides outside the gene matches: 8. CDR1 and CDR2 (germline): SGDLS, YYNGEE. The CDR3 here is CASSGYRGTYSGNTIYF. CDR3 nucleotides: TGTGCCAGCAGCGGCTACAGGGGGACCTACTCTGGAAACACCATATATTTT.

J is TRBJ2-1 and V is TRBV11-3; 10 bases are shared with TRBD1. J gave up 3 bases and V 5 bases, and 10 bases lay outside the gene matches. This CDR3 spans 17 amino acids. Germline V lookup: CDR1 SGHNT, CDR2 YENEEA. For the CDR3, the DNA is TGTGCCAGCAGCAATAATCTCCGGGACAGGGGCTACAATGAGCAGTTCTTC. Its protein product is CASSNNLRDRGYNEQFF.

Worth noting for this clone: Its ends do not fully match the called genes, so a read error is possible. V is TRBV7-2 and J is TRBJ1-1, with D possibly being TRBD1 (6 bases). The CDR3 is 13 residues long. CDR1 and CDR2 from the germline V gene are SGHTA and FQGNSA. CDR3 DNA sequence: TGTGCCAGCAATCTAGAGGGCAGAGGGGGTGCAATCTTT. It specifies CASNLEGRGGAIF.

The rearrangement uses TRBV29-1 and TRBJ2-3, with 7 bases fitting TRBD2. The trim removed 3 bases at V and 9 bases at J, leaving 6 bases unmatched. Germline-derived CDR1 and CDR2 are SQVTM and ANQGSEA. CDR3 length equals 12 residues. CDR3 amino acids: CSVDVGEGTQYF. The CDR3, as DNA: TGCAGCGTTGACGTGGGGGAGGGGACGCAGTATTTT.

This clone showed up just a few times. The V gene is TRBV5-1, the J gene TRBJ2-7; 8 nucleotides agree with TRBD1. This CDR3 region has 18 residues. Germline V gene sequence: CDR1 SGHRS, CDR2 YFSETQ. Trimming cost V 4 bases and J 3 bases; bases outside gene matches: 18. The CDR3 sequence is CASSPRGSTGQEHYEQYF. The CDR3, as DNA: TGCGCCAGCAGCCCTCGAGGATCTACGGGACAGGAACACTACGAGCAGTACTTC.

The V and J genes are TRBV28 and TRBJ1-3; 11 bases are a match to TRBD1. V trimming: 5 bases; J trimming: 7 bases; junction bases outside the gene matches: 4. Germline assignment: CDR1 MDHEN and CDR2 SYDVKM. The CDR3 loop spans 14 amino acids. CDR3 in amino acids: CASSTGTGGNTIYF. The CDR3 DNA sequence: TGTGCCAGCAGTACGGGGACAGGGGGGAACACCATATATTTT.

This clone was observed a single time. The chain combines TRBV13 with TRBJ1-3; D call uncertain. The CDR3 extends over 16 amino acids. V was cut by 6 bases and J by 7 bases, with 22 bases left in between. The germline CDR1 and CDR2 sequences are PRHDT and FYEKMQ (reference sequence). CDR3 residues: CASSYLPRGIGNTIYF. CDR3 coding DNA: TGTGCCAGCAGTTACCTTCCCCGCGGGATCGGGAACACCATATATTTT.